These 11 T cell receptor beta chains were all obtained from the same sample, sequenced in a study of cytomegalovirus exposure and HLA in healthy donors (dated by TCRdb to the late 2010s). To prepare the library, the immunoSEQ multiplex PCR assay was applied. For the multiplex PCR, a mixture combining 60 forward primers for TCR Vbeta segments and 13 reverse primers for TCR Jbeta segments was used. In its TCRdb copy, this immuneACCESS table keeps in-frame sequences only and misses some clones. Where compared with another copy, unresolved V genes explain less than half of these, and the others have no known cause. This sample's clone table shows 150,000 to 200,000 clones. Of the sample, 1% to 1.5% is held by the ten largest clones. The sequenced material came from PBMCs. These receptors came from a woman between 55 and 75 years old in good health and CMV-seronegative.

The gene calls are TRBV10-3 and TRBJ2-2, with 7 bases identical to TRBD1. Per germline, CDR1 ENHRY and CDR2 SYGVKD. The CDR3 is 16 residues long. V shed 7 bases and J 4 bases; nucleotides not matched to a gene: 12. CDR3 in amino acids: CAIMPGGNTFTGELFF. CDR3 nucleotide sequence: TGTGCCATCATGCCAGGGGGAAACACCTTCACCGGGGAGCTGTTTTTT.

This rearrangement joins TRBV7-2 to TRBJ1-5; D remains unclear. The CDR3 covers 13 residues. Germline lookup yields CDR1 SGHTA and CDR2 FQGNSA. The ends were cut back, 3 bases at V and 7 bases at J, with 10 bases in the middle. The CDR3 is CASSFVAVQPQHF. CDR3 in DNA: TGTGCCAGCAGCTTTGTCGCGGTACAGCCCCAGCATTTT.

CDR3 in amino acids: CASSEVRVNEQFF. CDR3 nucleotide sequence: TGTGCCAGCAGTGAAGTTCGGGTCAATGAGCAGTTCTTC. The chain joins TRBV6-1 to TRBJ2-1; no clear D. In germline, CDR1 is MNHNS, CDR2 SASEGT. The CDR3 sequence is 13 residues long. V lost 1 base to trimming and J lost 6 bases, with 7 bases between them.

This chain links TRBV5-1 with TRBJ1-3; D gene unclear. The germline V gene has CDR1 SGHRS and CDR2 YFSETQ. V was clipped by 8 bases and J by 2 bases, with 11 bases between them. CDR3 size: 13 residues. CDR3: CASATRPGNTIYF. DNA of the CDR3: TGCGCCAGTGCGACACGACCTGGAAACACCATATATTTT.

This sequence joins TRBV13 and TRBJ2-2, with 7 nucleotides matching TRBD2. The CDR3 spans 16 residues. J lost 3 bases, V lost 2 bases, and 6 bases had no gene match. Looked up from germline, CDR1 is PRHDT and CDR2 is FYEKMQ (reference sequence). CDR3 residues: CASSLLKRDDTGELFF. In DNA, the CDR3 is TGTGCCAGCAGCTTATTGAAGCGGGACGACACCGGGGAGCTGTTTTTT.

The chain links TRBV9 to TRBJ2-1; perhaps TRBD1 as D (5 bases). Germline CDR1 SGDLS, CDR2 YYNGEE. The CDR3 is 13 amino acids. V lost 3 bases to trimming and J lost 8 bases, with 12 bases between them. The DNA for the CDR3 is TGTGCCAGCAGCGCAAGAACAGGCGATGAGCAGTTCTTC. Translated, it gives CASSARTGDEQFF.

The CDR3 DNA is TGTGCCAGCAGCTGGGCTACTAGGCCCCAGCATTTT. It yields the protein CASSWATRPQHF. This chain links TRBV5-8 with TRBJ1-5; no definite D call. Per the germline V gene, CDR1 is SGHTS and CDR2 is YDEGEE. The CDR3 is made up of 12 amino acids. Trimming removed 3 bases at V and 9 bases at J, with 10 bases between.

V gene TRBV5-6 combines with J gene TRBJ1-1, with D perhaps TRBD1 (5 bases). V was pared by 2 bases and J by 5 bases, with 10 bases between. This CDR3 has 13 amino acids. Germline assignment: CDR1 SGHDT and CDR2 YYEEEE. The CDR3 coding sequence is TGTGCCAGCAGCTTTGGGGCAGGGACTGAAGCTTTCTTT. It translates to CASSFGAGTEAFF.

The chain combines TRBV19 with TRBJ1-2; D call uncertain. This CDR3 contains 13 residues. CDR1 and CDR2 from the germline V gene are LNHDA and SQIVND (reference sequence). Trimming took off 7 bases at V and 5 bases at J, with 14 bases between the two ends. CDR3 DNA sequence: TGTGCCAGTACTCTGACATACTCTTATGGCTACACCTTC. Protein: CASTLTYSYGYTF.

V and J are TRBV6-1 and TRBJ2-1; maybe TRBD2 (5 bases). V dropped 4 bases and J dropped 7 bases, with 14 bases sitting between them. Germline lookup yields CDR1 MNHNS and CDR2 SASEGT. The CDR3 is made up of 14 amino acids. This chain's CDR3 is CASSVLSGRNEQFF. For the CDR3, the DNA is TGTGCCAGCAGTGTACTCAGTGGGAGAAATGAGCAGTTCTTC.

V is TRBV7-9 and J is TRBJ2-7, with 11 bases identical to TRBD2. Losses at the gene ends were 1 base for V and 3 bases for J; bases not matched to a gene: 2. Germline CDR1 and CDR2: SEHNR and FQNEAQ (reference sequence). The CDR3 totals 15 residues. The CDR3 coding sequence is TGTGCCAGCAGCTTAGAGCTAGCGGGGGGCTACGAGCAGTACTTC. Protein sequence: CASSLELAGGYEQYF.